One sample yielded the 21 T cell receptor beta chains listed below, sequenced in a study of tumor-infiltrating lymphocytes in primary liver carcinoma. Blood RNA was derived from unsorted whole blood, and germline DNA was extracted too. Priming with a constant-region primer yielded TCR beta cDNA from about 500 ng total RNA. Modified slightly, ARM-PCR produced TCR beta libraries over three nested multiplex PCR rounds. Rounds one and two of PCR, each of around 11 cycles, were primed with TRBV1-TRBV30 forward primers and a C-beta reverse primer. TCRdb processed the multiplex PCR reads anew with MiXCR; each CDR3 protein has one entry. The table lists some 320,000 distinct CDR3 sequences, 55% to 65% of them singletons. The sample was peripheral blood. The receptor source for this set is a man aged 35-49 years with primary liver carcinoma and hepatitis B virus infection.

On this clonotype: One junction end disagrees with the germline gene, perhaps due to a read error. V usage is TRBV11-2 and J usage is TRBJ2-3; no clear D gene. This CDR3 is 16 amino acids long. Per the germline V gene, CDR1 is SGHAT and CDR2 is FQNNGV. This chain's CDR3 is CVSSLDPGWLTDTQYF. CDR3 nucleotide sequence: TGTGTCAGCAGCTTAGACCCTGGGTGGCTCACAGATACGCAGTATTTT.

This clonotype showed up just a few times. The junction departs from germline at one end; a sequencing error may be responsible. The CDR3 DNA is TGTGCCAGCAGTCGTGACCAGGGACTAGTCTCCAATGAGCAATTCTTC. It yields the protein CASSRDQGLVSNEQFF. The chain carries TRBV5-4 and TRBJ2-1; the match to TRBD2 covers 8 bases. This CDR3 comprises 16 residues. The germline V gene encodes CDR1 SGHNT and CDR2 YYREEE (reference sequence).

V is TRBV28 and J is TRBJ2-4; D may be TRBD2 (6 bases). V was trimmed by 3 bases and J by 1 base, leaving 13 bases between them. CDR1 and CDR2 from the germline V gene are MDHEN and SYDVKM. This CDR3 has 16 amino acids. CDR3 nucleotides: TGTGCCAGCAGTTTCGGAGGGTCTGTTGCCAAAAACATTCAGTACTTC. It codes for CASSFGGSVAKNIQYF.

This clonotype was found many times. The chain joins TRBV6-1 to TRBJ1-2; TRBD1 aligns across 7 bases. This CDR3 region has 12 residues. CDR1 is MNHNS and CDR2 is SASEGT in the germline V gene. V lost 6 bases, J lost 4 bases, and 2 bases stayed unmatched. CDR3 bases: TGTGCCAGCAGGGGGACAGTCTATGGCTACACCTTC. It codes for CASRGTVYGYTF.

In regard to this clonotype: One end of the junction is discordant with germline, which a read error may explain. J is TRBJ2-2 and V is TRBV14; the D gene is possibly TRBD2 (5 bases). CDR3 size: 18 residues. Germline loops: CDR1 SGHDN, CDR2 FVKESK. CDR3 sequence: CASSQEGSGLINTGELFF. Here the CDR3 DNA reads TGCGCCAGCAGCCAAGAAGGGAGCGGACTGATCAACACCGGGGAGCTGTTTTTT.

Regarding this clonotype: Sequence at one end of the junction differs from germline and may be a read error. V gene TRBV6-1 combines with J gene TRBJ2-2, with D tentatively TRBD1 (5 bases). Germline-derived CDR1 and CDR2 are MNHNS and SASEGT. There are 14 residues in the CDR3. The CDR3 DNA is TGTGTCAGCAGTGAAATAGGGGCAACCGGGGAGCTGTTTTTT. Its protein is CVSSEIGATGELFF.

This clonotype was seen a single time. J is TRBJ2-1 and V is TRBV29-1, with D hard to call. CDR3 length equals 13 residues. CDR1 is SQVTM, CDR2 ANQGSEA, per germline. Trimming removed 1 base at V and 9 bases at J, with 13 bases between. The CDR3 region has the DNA TGCAGCGTTGAAGGGCAAGTACGCGTTGAGCAGTTCTTC. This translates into CSVEGQVRVEQFF.

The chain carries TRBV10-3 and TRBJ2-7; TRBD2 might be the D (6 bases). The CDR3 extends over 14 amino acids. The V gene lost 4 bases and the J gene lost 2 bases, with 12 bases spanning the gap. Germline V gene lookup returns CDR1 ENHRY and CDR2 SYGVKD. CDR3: CAISGSGGTYEQYF. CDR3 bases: TGTGCCATCAGTGGTTCAGGCGGGACCTACGAGCAGTACTTC.

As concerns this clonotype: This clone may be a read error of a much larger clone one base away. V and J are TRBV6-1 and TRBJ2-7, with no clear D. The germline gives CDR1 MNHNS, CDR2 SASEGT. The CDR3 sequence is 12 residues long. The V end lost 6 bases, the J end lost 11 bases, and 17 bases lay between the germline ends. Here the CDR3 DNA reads TGTGCCAGCAGCCCTAGAGAGATGTCGGAGTACTTC. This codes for CASSPREMSEYF.

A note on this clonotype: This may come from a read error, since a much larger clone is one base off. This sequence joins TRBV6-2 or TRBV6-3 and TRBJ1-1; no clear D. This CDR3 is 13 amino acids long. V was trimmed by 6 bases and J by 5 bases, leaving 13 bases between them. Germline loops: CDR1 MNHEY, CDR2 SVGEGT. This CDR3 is CASSPDSWTEAFF. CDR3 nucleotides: TGTGCCAGCAGCCCGGATTCGTGGACTGAAGCTTTCTTT.

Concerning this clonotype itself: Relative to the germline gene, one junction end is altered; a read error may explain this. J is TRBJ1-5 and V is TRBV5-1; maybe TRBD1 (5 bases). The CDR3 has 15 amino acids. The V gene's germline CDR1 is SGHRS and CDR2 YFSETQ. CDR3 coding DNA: TGCGCCAGCTGCTTGGAACCAGGGAACAATCAGCCCCAGCATTTT. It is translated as CASCLEPGNNQPQHF.

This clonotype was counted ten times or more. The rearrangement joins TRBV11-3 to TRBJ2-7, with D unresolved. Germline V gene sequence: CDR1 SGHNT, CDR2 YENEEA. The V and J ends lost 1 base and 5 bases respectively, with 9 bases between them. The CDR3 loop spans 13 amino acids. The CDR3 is CASSLGEENEQYF. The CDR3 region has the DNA TGTGCCAGCAGCTTAGGAGAAGAGAACGAGCAGTACTTC. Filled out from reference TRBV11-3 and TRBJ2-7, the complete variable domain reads EAGVVQSPRYKIIEKKQPVAFWCNPISGHNTLYWYLQNLGQGPELLIRYENEEAVDDSQLPKDRFSAERLKGVDSTLKIQPAELGDSAVYLCASSLGEENEQYFGPGTRLTVT.

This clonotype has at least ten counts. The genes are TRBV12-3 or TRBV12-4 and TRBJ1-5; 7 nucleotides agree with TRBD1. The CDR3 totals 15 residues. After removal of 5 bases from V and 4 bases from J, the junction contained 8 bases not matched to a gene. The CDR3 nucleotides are TGTGCCAGCAGTCCACAGGGGAAAAGTAATCAGCCCCAGCATTTT. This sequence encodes CASSPQGKSNQPQHF.

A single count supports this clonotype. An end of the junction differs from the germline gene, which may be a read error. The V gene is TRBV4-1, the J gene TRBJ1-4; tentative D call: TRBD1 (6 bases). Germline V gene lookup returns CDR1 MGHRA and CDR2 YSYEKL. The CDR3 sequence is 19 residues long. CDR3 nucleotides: TGCGCCAGCAGCCAGACGCTCTTACAGATTGGGACAACTAATGAAAAACCGTTTTTT. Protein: CASSQTLLQIGTTNEKPFF.

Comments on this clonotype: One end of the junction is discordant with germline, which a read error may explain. The CDR3 is CTSQASGRAVDTQYF. CDR3 sequence (DNA): TGTACCAGCCAAGCTAGCGGGAGGGCGGTAGATACGCAGTATTTT. The J gene is TRBJ2-3, the V gene TRBV19; 12 bases are shared with TRBD2. The CDR3 extends over 15 amino acids. Germline loops: CDR1 LNHDA, CDR2 SQIVND (reference sequence).

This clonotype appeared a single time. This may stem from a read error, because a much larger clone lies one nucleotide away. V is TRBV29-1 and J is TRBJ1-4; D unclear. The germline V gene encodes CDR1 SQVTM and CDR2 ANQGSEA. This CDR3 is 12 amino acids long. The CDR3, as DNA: TGCAGCGTTGTGGGGAGCGCCGAAAAACTGGTTTTT. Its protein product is CSVVGSAEKLVF.

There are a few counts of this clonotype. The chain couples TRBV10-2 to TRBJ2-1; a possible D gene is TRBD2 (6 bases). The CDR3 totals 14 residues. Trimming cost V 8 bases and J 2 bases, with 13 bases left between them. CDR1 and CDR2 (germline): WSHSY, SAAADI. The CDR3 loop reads CASRFGSTYNEQFF. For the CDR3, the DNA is TGCGCCAGCCGATTCGGGAGTACCTACAATGAGCAGTTCTTC.

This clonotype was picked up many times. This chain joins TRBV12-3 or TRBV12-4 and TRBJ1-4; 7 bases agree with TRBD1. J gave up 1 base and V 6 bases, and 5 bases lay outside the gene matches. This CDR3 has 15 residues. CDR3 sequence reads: CASRPTGETNEKLFF. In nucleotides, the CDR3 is TGTGCCAGCAGACCAACAGGGGAAACTAATGAAAAACTGTTTTTT.

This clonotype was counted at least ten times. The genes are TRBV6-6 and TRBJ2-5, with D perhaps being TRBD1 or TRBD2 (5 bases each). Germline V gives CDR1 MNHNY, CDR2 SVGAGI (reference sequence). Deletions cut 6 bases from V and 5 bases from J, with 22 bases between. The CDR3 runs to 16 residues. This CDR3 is CASRPRDDSSGETQYF. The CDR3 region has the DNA TGTGCCAGCAGACCAAGGGACGACTCCTCCGGGGAGACCCAGTACTTC.

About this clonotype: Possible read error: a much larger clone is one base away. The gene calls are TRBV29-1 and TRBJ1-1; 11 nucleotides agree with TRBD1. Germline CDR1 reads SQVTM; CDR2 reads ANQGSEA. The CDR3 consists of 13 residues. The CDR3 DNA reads TGCAGCGCGGGACAGGGGGGGGGCACTAAAGCTTTCTTT. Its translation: CSAGQGGGTKAFF. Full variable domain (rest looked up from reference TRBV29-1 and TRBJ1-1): SAVISQKPSRDICQRGTSLTIQCQVDSQVTMMFWYRQQPGQSLTLIATANQGSEATYESGFVIDKFPISRPNLTFSTLTVSNMSPEDSSIYLCSAGQGGGTKAFFGQGTRLTVV.

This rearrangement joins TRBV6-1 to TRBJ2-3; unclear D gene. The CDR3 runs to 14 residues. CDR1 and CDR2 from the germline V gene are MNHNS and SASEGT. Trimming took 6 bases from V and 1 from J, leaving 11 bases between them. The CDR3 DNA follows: TGTGCCAGCAGCTCAACTACCCGCACAGATACGCAGTATTTT. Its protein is CASSSTTRTDTQYF.